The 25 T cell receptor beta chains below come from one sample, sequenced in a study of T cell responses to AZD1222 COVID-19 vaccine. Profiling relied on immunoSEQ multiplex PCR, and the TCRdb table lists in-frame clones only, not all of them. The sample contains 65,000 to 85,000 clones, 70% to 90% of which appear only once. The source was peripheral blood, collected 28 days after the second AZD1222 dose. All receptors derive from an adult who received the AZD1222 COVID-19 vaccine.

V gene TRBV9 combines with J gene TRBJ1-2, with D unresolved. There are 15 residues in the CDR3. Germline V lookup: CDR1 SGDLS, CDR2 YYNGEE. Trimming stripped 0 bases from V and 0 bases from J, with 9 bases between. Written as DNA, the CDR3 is TGTGCCAGCAGCGTAGCCGGGAGAGCTAACTATGGCTACACCTTC. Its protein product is CASSVAGRANYGYTF. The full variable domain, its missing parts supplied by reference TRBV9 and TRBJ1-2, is DSGVTQTPKHLITATGQRVTLRCSPRSGDLSVYWYQQSLDQGLQFLIQYYNGEERAKGNILERFSAQQFPDLHSELNLSSLELGDSALYFCASSVAGRANYGYTFGSGTRLTVV.

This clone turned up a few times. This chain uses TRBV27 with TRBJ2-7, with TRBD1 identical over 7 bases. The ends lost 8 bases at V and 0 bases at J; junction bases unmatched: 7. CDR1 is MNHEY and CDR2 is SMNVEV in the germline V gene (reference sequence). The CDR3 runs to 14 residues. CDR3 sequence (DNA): TGTGCCAGCTCCGAGGACAGGAACTCCTACGAGCAGTACTTC. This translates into CASSEDRNSYEQYF.

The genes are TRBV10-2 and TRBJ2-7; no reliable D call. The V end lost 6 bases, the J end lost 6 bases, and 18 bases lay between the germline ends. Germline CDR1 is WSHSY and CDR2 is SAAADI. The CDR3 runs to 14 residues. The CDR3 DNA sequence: TGCGCCAGCAGACCCAGGCGAGGAAAATCCGAGCAGTACTTC. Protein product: CASRPRRGKSEQYF.

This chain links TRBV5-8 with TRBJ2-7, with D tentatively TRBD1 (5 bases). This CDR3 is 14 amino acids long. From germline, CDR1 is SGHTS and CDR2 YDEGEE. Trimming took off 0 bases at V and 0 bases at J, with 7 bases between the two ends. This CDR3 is CASSLDDSSYEQYF. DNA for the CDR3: TGTGCCAGCAGCTTGGACGACAGCTCCTACGAGCAGTACTTC.

CDR3 DNA sequence: TGTGCCAGCCTCTCCCTAACCCCCGGGGGAGGGGTCAATCAGCCCCAGCATTTT. Its protein product is CASLSLTPGGGVNQPQHF. This chain joins TRBV28 and TRBJ1-5, with D possibly being TRBD1 (5 bases). Germline V gene lookup returns CDR1 MDHEN and CDR2 SYDVKM. V was cut by 8 bases and J by 3 bases, with 26 bases left in between. There are 18 residues in the CDR3. The entire variable domain, with the rest obtained from reference TRBV28 and TRBJ1-5, is as follows: DVKVTQSSRYLVKRTGEKVFLECVQDMDHENMFWYRQDPGLGLRLIYFSYDVKMKEKGDIPEGYSVSREKKERFSLILESASTNQTSMYLCASLSLTPGGGVNQPQHFGDGTRLSIL.

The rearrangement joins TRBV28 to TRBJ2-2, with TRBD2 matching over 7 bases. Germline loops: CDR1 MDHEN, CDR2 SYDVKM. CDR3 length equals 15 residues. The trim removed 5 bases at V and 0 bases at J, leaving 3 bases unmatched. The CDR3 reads CASSPLAANTGELFF. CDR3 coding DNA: TGTGCCAGCAGTCCGCTAGCGGCGAACACCGGGGAGCTGTTTTTT.

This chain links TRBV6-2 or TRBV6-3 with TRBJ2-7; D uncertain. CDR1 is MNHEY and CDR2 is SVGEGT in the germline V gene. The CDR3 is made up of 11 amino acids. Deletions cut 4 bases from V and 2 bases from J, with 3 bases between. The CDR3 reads CASSSAYEQYF. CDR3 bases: TGTGCCAGCAGTTCGGCCTACGAGCAGTACTTC.

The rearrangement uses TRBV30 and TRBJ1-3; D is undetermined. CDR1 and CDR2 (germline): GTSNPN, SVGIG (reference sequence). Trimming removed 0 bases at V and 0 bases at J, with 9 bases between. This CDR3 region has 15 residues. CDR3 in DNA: TGTGCCTGGAGTGTACCGGGGAACTCTGGAAACACCATATATTTT. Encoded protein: CAWSVPGNSGNTIYF. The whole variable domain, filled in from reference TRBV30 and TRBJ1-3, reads SQTIHQWPATLVQPVGSPLSLECTVEGTSNPNLYWYRQAAGRGLQLLFYSVGIGQISSEVPQNLSASRPQDRQFILSSKKLLLSDSGFYLCAWSVPGNSGNTIYFGEGSWLTVV.

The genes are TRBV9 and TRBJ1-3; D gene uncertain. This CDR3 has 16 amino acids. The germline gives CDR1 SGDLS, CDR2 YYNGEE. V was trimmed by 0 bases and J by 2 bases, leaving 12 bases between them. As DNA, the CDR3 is TGTGCCAGCAGCGTAGTGGCAGGTCGAGCTGGAAACACCATATATTTT. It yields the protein CASSVVAGRAGNTIYF.

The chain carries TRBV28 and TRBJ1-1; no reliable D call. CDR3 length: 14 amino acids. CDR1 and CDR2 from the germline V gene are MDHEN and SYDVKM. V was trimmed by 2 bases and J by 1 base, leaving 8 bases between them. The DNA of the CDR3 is TGTGCCAGCAGTTTAAGGGCCGCGAACACTGAAGCTTTCTTT. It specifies CASSLRAANTEAFF.

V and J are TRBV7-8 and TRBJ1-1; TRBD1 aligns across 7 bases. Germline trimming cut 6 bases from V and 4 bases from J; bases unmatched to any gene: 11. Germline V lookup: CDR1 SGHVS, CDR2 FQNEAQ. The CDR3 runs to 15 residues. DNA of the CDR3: TGTGCCAGCAGAAAGGGCAGGGGGTTGCGCACTGAAGCTTTCTTT. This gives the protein CASRKGRGLRTEAFF.

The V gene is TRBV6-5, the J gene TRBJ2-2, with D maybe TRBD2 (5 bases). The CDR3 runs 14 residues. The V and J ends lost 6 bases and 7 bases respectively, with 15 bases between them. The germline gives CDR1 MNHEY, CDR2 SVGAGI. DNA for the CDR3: TGTGCCAGCAGCCCCACGGGGTTGATCGGGGAGCTGTTTTTT. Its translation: CASSPTGLIGELFF.

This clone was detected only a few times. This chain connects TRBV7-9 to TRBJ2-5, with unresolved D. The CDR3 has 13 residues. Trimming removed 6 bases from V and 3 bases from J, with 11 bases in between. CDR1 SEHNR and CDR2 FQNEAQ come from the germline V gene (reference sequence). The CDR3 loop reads CASRTLNEETQYF. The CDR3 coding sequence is TGTGCCAGCAGAACACTGAATGAAGAGACCCAGTACTTC. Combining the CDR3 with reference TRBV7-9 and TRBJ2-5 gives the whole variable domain DTGVSQNPRHKITKRGQNVTFRCDPISEHNRLYWYRQTLGQGPEFLTYFQNEAQLEKSRLLSDRFSAERPKGSFSTLEIQRTEQGDSAMYLCASRTLNEETQYFGPGTRLLVL.

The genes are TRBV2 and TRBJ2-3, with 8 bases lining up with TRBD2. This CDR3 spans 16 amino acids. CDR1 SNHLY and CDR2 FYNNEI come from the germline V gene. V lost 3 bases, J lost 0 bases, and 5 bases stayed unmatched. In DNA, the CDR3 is TGTGCCAGCAGTGACTGGGCGGGGGGTAGCACAGATACGCAGTATTTT. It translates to CASSDWAGGSTDTQYF.

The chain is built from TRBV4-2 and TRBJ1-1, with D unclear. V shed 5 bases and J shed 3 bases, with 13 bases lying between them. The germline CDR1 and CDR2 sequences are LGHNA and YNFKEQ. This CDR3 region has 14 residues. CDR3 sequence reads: CASSAEELDTEAFF. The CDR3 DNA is TGTGCCAGCAGCGCAGAGGAGCTTGACACTGAAGCTTTCTTT.

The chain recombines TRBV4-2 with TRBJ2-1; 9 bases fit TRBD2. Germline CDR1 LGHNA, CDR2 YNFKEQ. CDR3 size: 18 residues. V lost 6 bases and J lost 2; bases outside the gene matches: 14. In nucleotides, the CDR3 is TGTGCCAGCAGTGCTCGCGGGGGGGCACCCCCCCCCTACAATGAGCAGTTCTTC. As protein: CASSARGGAPPPYNEQFF.

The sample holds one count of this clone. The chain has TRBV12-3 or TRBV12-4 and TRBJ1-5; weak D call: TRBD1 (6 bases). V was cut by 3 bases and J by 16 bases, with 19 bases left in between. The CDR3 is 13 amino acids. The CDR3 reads CASSFHSRDMIHF. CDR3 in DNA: TGTGCCAGCAGTTTTCACTCCCGGGACATGATCCATTTT.

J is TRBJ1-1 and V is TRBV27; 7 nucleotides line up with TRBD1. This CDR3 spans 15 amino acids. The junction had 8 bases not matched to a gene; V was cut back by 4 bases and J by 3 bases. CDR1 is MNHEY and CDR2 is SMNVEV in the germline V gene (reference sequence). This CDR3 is CASSSGQTVHTEAFF. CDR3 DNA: TGTGCCAGCAGTTCGGGACAGACCGTCCACACTGAAGCTTTCTTT.

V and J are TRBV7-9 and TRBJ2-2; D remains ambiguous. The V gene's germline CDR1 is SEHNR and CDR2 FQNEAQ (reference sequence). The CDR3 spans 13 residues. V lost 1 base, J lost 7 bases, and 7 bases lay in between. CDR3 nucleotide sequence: TGTGCCAGCAGCTTAGATTCGGTCGGGGAGCTGTTTTTT. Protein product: CASSLDSVGELFF.

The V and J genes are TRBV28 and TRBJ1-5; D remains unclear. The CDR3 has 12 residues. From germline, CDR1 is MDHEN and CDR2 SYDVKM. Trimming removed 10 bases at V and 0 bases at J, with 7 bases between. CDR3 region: CATRSSNQPQHF. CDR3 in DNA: TGTGCCACCCGAAGTAGCAATCAGCCCCAGCATTTT.

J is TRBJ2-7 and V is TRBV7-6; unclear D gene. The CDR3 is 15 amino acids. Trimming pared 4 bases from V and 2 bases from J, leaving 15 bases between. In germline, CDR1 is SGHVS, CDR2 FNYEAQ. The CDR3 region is CASSSELDRPYEQYF. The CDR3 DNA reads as TGTGCCAGCAGCTCAGAATTGGACCGGCCCTACGAGCAGTACTTC.

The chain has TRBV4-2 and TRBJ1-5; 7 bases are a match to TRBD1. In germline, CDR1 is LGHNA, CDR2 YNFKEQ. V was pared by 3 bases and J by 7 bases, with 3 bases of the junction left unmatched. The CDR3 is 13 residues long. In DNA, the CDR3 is TGTGCCAGCAGCCAGGTAGGGGGCCAGCCCCAGCATTTT. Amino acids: CASSQVGGQPQHF.

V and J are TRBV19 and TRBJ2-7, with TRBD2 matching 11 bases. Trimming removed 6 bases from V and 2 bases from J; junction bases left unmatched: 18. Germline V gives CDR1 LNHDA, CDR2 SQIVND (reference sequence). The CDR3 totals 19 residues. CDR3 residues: CASSRRSTSGAPLTYEQYF. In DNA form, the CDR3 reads TGTGCCAGTAGCCGTCGATCGACTAGCGGGGCCCCCCTCACCTACGAGCAGTACTTC.

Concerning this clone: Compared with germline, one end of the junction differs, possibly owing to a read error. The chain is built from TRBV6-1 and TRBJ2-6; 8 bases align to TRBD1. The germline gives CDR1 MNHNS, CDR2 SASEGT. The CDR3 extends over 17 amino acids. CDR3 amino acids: CASNERQGRAGANVLTF. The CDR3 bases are TGTGCCAGCAATGAAAGACAGGGGAGAGCTGGGGCCAACGTCCTGACTTTC.

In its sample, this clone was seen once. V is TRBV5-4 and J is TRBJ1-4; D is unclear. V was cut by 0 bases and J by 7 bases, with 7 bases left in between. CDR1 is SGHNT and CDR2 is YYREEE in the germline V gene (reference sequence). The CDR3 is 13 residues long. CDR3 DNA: TGTGCCAGCAGCTTGGACGTGGGTGAAAAACTGTTTTTT. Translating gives CASSLDVGEKLFF.